This T cell receptor (beta chain) was identified during a study of blood T cell repertoires in COVID-19. Some clones are missing from TCRdb's copy, which holds only in-frame ones; the method was immunoSEQ multiplex PCR. The sample carries roughly 150,000 clones, about 85% recorded once. Followed longitudinally, the Seattle patients had been enrolled during active infection. Trimming removed 5 bases at V and 0 bases at J, with 10 bases between. The CDR3 consists of 14 residues. Germline V gene data show CDR1 as LGHDT and CDR2 as YNNKEL (reference sequence). This TCR derives from a woman aged 45 to 65 with COVID-19, enrolled during active disease. The sequenced sample was peripheral blood. This chain links TRBV3-1 (or the pseudogene TRBV3-2) with TRBJ1-1; possibly TRBD1 for D (5 bases). CDR3 protein: CASSNRIMNTEAFF. CDR3 sequence (DNA): TGTGCCAGCAGCAACAGGATTATGAACACTGAAGCTTTCTTT.